This T cell receptor (beta chain) was identified during a study of blood T cells in healthy people across ages. Each of the donors had approximately 10 milliliters of peripheral blood drawn into EDTA-treated Vacutainer tubes. Each sample used at least 6 million PBMCs. As regards this clonotype: Its target is unknown.

Together with a sample-barcoded 5' primer, a J-beta primer mix was included in a second PCR lasting roughly 7 to 11 cycles. Via MiXCR, TCRdb re-called the 5' RACE reads, giving one row per CDR3 protein. The table lists hundreds of thousands of distinct CDR3 sequences, around 30% of them singletons. The CDR3 is 15 residues long. Trimming cost V 3 bases and J 4 bases, with 16 bases left between them. Germline values: CDR1 MDHEN, CDR2 SYDVKM. Study-wide results and caveats: With unsorted PBMCs, a conclusive comparison of naive versus antigen-experienced cells was not possible.

This chain joins TRBV28 and TRBJ2-7, with D possibly matching TRBD2 (6 bases). This clonotype originated in a woman of 80 years or more in good health. The sequencing input was blood. The DNA for the CDR3 is TGTGCCAGCAGTTTTCTTGGAGGGGACCGATACGAGCAGTACTTC. It encodes CASSFLGGDRYEQYF.